What follows are 5 T cell receptor beta chains derived from one specimen sequenced in a study of shared clonotypes between healthy human individuals (dated by TCRdb to between 2020 and 2021). Preparation of the library involved the immunoSEQ multiplex PCR assay. Drawn from immuneACCESS, this table holds only the in-frame rearrangements with V and J called that TCRdb kept. Clones are partly lost; checked studies trace under half to an unresolved V gene and leave the rest unexplained. The sample profile shows 2 million to 2.5 million clones; more than 90% of them were found once. The leading ten clones occupy around 0.13% of the sample. Material for sequencing was naive CD4+ T cells sorted from blood. The cell subset or site label for this specimen denotes: CD45RA+ positively selected. The receptors originated from a young man in good health.

The chain carries TRBV27 and TRBJ1-4; D may be TRBD1 (5 bases). CDR1 is MNHEY, CDR2 SMNVEV, per germline (reference sequence). Between the trimmed V and J ends, which lost 6 bases and 8 bases, there was a span of 22 bases. This CDR3 has 16 amino acids. The CDR3 is CASSLSPGRALEKLFF. The CDR3 bases are TGTGCCAGCAGCCTAAGTCCGGGACGGGCTCTCGAAAAACTGTTTTTT.

The chain is built from TRBV7-2 and TRBJ1-2; possibly TRBD1 for D (5 bases). The ends were cut back, 5 bases at V and 4 bases at J, with 20 bases in the middle. From germline, CDR1 is SGHTA and CDR2 FQGNSA. The CDR3 consists of 16 residues. CDR3 bases: TGTGCCAGCAGCCTCCTTTTTGTCGGGGGGACCTATGGCTACACCTTC. Amino acid sequence: CASSLLFVGGTYGYTF. Together with reference TRBV7-2 and TRBJ1-2, the CDR3 gives the full variable domain: GAGVSQSPSNKVTEKGKDVELRCDPISGHTALYWYRQSLGQGLEFLIYFQGNSAPDKSGLPSDRFSAERTGGSVSTLTIQRTQQEDSAVYLCASSLLFVGGTYGYTFGSGTRLTVV.

J is TRBJ1-4 and V is TRBV5-1; weak D call: TRBD1 (5 bases). V was pared by 5 bases and J by 10 bases, with 24 bases between. The CDR3 extends over 16 amino acids. Germline loops: CDR1 SGHRS, CDR2 YFSETQ. The CDR3, as DNA: TGCGCCAGCAGGAGCGGGATTGACGGGTTAAGGGGAAAACTGTTTTTT. It specifies CASRSGIDGLRGKLFF.

V is TRBV7-2 and J is TRBJ2-1, with 9 bases lining up with TRBD2. Germline values: CDR1 SGHTA, CDR2 FQGNSA. The length of the CDR3 is 14 residues. Trimming took 8 bases from V and 7 from J; bases not matched to a gene: 9. The CDR3 spells CASEARLAVNEQFF. The CDR3 coding sequence is TGTGCCAGCGAGGCCAGACTAGCGGTGAATGAGCAGTTCTTC.

The rearrangement links TRBV7-2 to TRBJ2-7, with 7 bases identical to TRBD1. V was clipped by 4 bases and J by 3 bases; unmatched bases: 6. Germline V gene lookup returns CDR1 SGHTA and CDR2 FQGNSA. The CDR3 has 14 residues. CDR3 in DNA: TGTGCCAGCAGCTCCGGGACAGTCAACTACGAGCAGTACTTC. Translating it yields CASSSGTVNYEQYF.